This T cell receptor beta chain was captured in a study of blood T cell repertoires in COVID-19. The authors' processing: For nucleated cells, counts were estimated from reference gene primer amplification. The method was immunoSEQ multiplex PCR; TCRdb's version includes in-frame clones alone and lacks a portion of them. From that table come the V and J calls and clone size; the DNA was used to work out D and trimming. The repertoire includes fewer than 350,000 clones, around 88% of them detected once, and roughly 5% sits in the top ten. The sample comprised peripheral blood. The origin of this receptor is a man between 35 and 55 years old with acute or convalescent COVID-19.

CDR3 sequence (DNA): TGTGCCAGCAGTGTTTTTCAGGGGGCGATGGGCTCACCCCTCCACTTT. It encodes CASSVFQGAMGSPLHF. The chain has TRBV6-1 and TRBJ1-6; 8 positions match TRBD1. With 4 bases clipped from V and 10 bases from J, the junction kept 12 bases outside the gene matches. Germline V gives CDR1 MNHNS, CDR2 SASEGT. This CDR3 contains 16 residues.